The next 11 T cell receptor beta chains were all read from a single sample in a study of cytotoxic CD8 clonotypes in ibrutinib-treated CLL (dated by TCRdb to about 2021). The library was produced with the immunoSEQ multiplex PCR assay. In TCRdb, the immuneACCESS table is reduced to in-frame sequences with V and J assigned. These tables do not hold every clone; where another copy was compared, an unresolved V gene accounts for under half, and the others remain unexplained. In this sample the table shows 150,000 to 200,000 clones, 70% to 90% of which occur a single time. Approximately 3% of the sample goes to the ten largest clones. The time point label, as the study defines it: progressive disease on ibrutinib. Specimen: PBMCs, collected at disease progression, from a patient treated with ibrutinib. The receptors originated from a human donor with chronic lymphocytic leukemia.

The J gene is TRBJ1-1, the V gene TRBV7-9, with unresolved D. CDR3 size: 12 residues. V shed 10 bases and J shed 1 base, with 10 bases lying between them. Germline lookup yields CDR1 SEHNR and CDR2 FQNEAQ (reference sequence). CDR3 in DNA: TGTGCCACGAGGCGGGGGAACACTGAAGCTTTCTTT. The encoded protein is CATRRGNTEAFF.

J is TRBJ2-1 and V is TRBV6-4; 8 bases fit TRBD2. The V and J ends lost 10 bases and 6 bases, in that order; junction bases with no gene match: 11. The germline CDR1 and CDR2 sequences are MRHNA and SNTAGT. This CDR3 spans 14 amino acids. CDR3 sequence: CATRRSGSANEQFF. DNA of the CDR3: TGTGCCACCAGGCGCAGCGGGAGTGCCAATGAGCAGTTCTTC.

This chain connects TRBV29-1 to TRBJ2-1; the match to TRBD1 covers 9 bases. J lost 5 bases, V lost 6 bases, and 11 bases had no gene match. CDR1 is SQVTM, CDR2 ANQGSEA, per germline. CDR3 length equals 15 residues. The CDR3 DNA follows: TGCAGCGTGAAGGCCGACAGGGGGGCACACAATGAGCAGTTCTTC. Amino acid sequence: CSVKADRGAHNEQFF.

J is TRBJ1-2 and V is TRBV9; D uncertain. CDR1 and CDR2 from the germline V gene are SGDLS and YYNGEE. The CDR3 totals 14 residues. Trimming shortened V by 4 bases and J by 1 base, and 11 bases separated the two germline ends. CDR3 DNA sequence: TGTGCCAGCAGCCCTCAACAGCGTAACTATGGCTACACCTTC. Its translation is CASSPQQRNYGYTF.

The genes are TRBV4-2 and TRBJ2-3; 16 positions match TRBD2. This CDR3 region has 18 residues. Germline V lookup: CDR1 LGHNA, CDR2 YNFKEQ. Germline trimming cut 0 bases from V and 7 bases from J; bases unmatched to any gene: 7. The CDR3: CASSQEVGTSGRVNTQYF. In DNA, the CDR3 is TGTGCCAGCAGCCAAGAGGTGGGGACTAGCGGGAGGGTTAATACGCAGTATTTT.

The chain joins TRBV7-9 to TRBJ2-7; 7 bases agree with TRBD1. Losses at the gene ends were 3 bases for V and 3 bases for J; bases not matched to a gene: 5. Germline CDR1 is SEHNR and CDR2 is FQNEAQ (reference sequence). The CDR3 runs 14 residues. The CDR3 protein is CASSLGTVGYEQYF. DNA of the CDR3: TGTGCCAGCAGCTTGGGGACAGTCGGCTACGAGCAGTACTTC.

This rearrangement joins TRBV11-2 to TRBJ2-7; 9 positions agree with TRBD1. Trimming took 6 bases from V and 3 from J; bases not matched to a gene: 12. The CDR3 has 16 amino acids. Germline-derived CDR1 and CDR2 are SGHAT and FQNNGV. The CDR3 is CASSRFSGTGRYEQYF. The CDR3 DNA is TGTGCCAGCAGTCGTTTCTCCGGGACAGGGCGCTACGAGCAGTACTTC.

The chain employs TRBV12-1 and TRBJ2-7. TRBV12-1 is assigned pseudogene status. The CDR3 totals 11 residues. The CDR3 bases are TGTGCCAGCGTTTATGGCGACGAGCAGTACTTC. This sequence encodes CASVYGDEQYF.

CDR3: CASSSGGGYEQYF. The CDR3 DNA follows: TGCGCCAGCAGCTCAGGGGGAGGCTACGAGCAGTACTTC. The J gene is TRBJ2-7, the V gene TRBV5-1; TRBD1 is a possible D gene (7 bases). Trimming shortened V by 3 bases and J by 3 bases, and 10 bases separated the two germline ends. CDR3 size: 13 residues. Germline values: CDR1 SGHRS, CDR2 YFSETQ.

The V gene is TRBV27, the J gene TRBJ2-7, with TRBD2 matching 12 bases. The germline CDR1 and CDR2 sequences are MNHEY and SMNVEV (reference sequence). The CDR3 contains 18 residues. Trimming cost V 2 bases and J 0 bases; bases outside gene matches: 8. CDR3 sequence (DNA): TGTGCCAGCAGTTTACATAGGACTAGCGGGACGAGCTCCTACGAGCAGTACTTC. Amino acid sequence: CASSLHRTSGTSSYEQYF.

The rearrangement links TRBV10-1 to TRBJ2-7, with 12 bases lining up with TRBD2. CDR3 length: 18 amino acids. V trimming: 0 bases; J trimming: 4 bases; junction bases outside the gene matches: 10. CDR1 and CDR2 from the germline V gene are WNHNN and SYGVQD (reference sequence). The CDR3 protein is CASSESRASGRAGYEQYF. CDR3 nucleotides: TGCGCCAGCAGTGAGTCTCGAGCTAGCGGGAGGGCTGGATACGAGCAGTACTTC.